This TCR beta chain stems from a study of response to subunit inactivated influenza vaccine. The CDR3 sequence is 15 residues long. A remark on this clonotype: The antigen remains unidentified.

Study results and limitations: Each seasonal influenza vaccination recruits few new T cells, the authors suggested.

Via MiXCR, TCRdb re-called the RT-PCR reads, giving one row per CDR3 protein. The sample shows around 530,000 distinct CDR3 sequences, 15% to 20% of them seen only once. This TCR was recovered from a man aged 45 to 70 who received an inactivated influenza vaccine. This sequence joins TRBV21-1 and TRBJ2-5; TRBD2 is the table's D call and was not checked against the DNA. TRBV21-1 is listed as a pseudogene. The sequencing here drew on CD4+ T cells sorted from PBMCs, taken roughly 24 months after vaccination. The CDR3 is CASSNGPEDQETQYF. The CDR3 nucleotides read TGTGCCAGCAGCAATGGGCCAGAAGACCAAGAGACCCAGTACTTC.